This T cell receptor beta chain is drawn from a study of blood T cells in healthy people across ages. All donors came from Russia, were Caucasian and healthy, and spanned ages roughly 6 to 95. Extraction of total RNA produced a minimum of 5.5 micrograms from each sample. This CDR3 comprises 14 residues. V shed 2 bases and J shed 3 bases, with 10 bases lying between them. Looked up from germline, CDR1 is MGHDK and CDR2 is SYGVNS. Then a second PCR, running about 6 to 11 cycles, was carried out with a sample-barcoded 5' primer and a J-beta primer mix. TCRdb itself ran the 5' RACE reads through MiXCR, one entry per CDR3 protein. Of roughly 680,000 distinct CDR3 sequences listed, around a fifth are singletons.

This TCR came from a man aged 65 to 79 in good health. Sequencing used blood. This chain joins TRBV25-1 and TRBJ2-5; D gene uncertain. As DNA, the CDR3 is TGTGCCAGCAGTGAACAATCGACCAAAGAGACCCAGTACTTC. This translates into CASSEQSTKETQYF.